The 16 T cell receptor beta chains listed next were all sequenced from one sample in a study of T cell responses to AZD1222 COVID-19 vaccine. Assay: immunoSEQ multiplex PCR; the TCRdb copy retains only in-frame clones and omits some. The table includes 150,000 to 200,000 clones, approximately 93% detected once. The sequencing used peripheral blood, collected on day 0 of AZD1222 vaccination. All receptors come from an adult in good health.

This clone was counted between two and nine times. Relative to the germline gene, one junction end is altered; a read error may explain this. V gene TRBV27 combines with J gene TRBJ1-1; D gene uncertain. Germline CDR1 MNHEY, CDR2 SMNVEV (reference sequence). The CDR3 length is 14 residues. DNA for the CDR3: TGTGCCAGCAGTTTAGTCGCCCCGAACGCTGAAGCTTTCTTT. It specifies CASSLVAPNAEAFF.

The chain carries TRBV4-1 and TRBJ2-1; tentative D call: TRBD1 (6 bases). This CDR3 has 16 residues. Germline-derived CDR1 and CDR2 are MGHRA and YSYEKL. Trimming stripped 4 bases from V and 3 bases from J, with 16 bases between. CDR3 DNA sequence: TGCGCCAGCAGCCCCTTAACGGGACAAAGCTACAATGAGCAGTTCTTC. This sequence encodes CASSPLTGQSYNEQFF.

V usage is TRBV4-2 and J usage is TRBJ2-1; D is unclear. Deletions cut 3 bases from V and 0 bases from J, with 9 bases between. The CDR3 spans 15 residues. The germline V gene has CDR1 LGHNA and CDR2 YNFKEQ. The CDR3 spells CASSHPESSYNEQFF. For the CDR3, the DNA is TGTGCCAGCAGCCATCCCGAGAGCTCCTACAATGAGCAGTTCTTC.

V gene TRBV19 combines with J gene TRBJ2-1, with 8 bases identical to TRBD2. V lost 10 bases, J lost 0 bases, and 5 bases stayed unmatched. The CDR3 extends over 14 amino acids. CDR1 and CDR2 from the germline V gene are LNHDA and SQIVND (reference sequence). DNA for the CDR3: TGTGCCACCACGGGGGGGCTCTCCTACAATGAGCAGTTCTTC. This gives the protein CATTGGLSYNEQFF. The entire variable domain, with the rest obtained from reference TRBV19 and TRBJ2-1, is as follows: DGGITQSPKYLFRKEGQNVTLSCEQNLNHDAMYWYRQDPGQGLRLIYYSQIVNDFQKGDIAEGYSVSREKKESFPLTVTSAQKNPTAFYLCATTGGLSYNEQFFGPGTRLTVL.

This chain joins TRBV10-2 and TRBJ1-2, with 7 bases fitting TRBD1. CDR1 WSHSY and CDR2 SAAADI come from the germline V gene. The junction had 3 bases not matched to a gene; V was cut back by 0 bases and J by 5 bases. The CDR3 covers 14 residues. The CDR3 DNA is TGCGCCAGCAGTGAGTCTAGCAGGGGGTATGGCTACACCTTC. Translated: CASSESSRGYGYTF.

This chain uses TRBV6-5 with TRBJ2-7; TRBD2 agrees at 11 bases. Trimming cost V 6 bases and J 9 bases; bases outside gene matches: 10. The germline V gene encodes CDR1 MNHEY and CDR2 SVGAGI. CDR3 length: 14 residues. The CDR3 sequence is CASRIAGGTALQYF. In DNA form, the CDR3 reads TGTGCCAGCAGGATAGCGGGGGGGACTGCATTGCAGTACTTC.

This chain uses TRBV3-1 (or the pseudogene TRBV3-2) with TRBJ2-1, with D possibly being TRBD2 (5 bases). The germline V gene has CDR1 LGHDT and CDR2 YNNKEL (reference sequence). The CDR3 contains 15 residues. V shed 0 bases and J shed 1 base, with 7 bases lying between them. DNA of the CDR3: TGTGCCAGCAGCCAAGAAGCGGATTCCTACAATGAGCAGTTCTTC. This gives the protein CASSQEADSYNEQFF.

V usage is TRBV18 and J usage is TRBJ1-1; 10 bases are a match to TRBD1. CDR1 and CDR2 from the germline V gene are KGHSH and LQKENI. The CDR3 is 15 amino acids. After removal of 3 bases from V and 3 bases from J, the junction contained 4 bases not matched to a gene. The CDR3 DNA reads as TGTGCCAGCTCACCTTGGGACAGGGGATACACTGAAGCTTTCTTT. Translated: CASSPWDRGYTEAFF.

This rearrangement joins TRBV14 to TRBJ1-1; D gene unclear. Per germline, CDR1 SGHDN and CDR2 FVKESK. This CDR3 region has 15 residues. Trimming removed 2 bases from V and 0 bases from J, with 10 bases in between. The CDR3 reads CASSQWMSLNTEAFF. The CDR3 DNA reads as TGTGCCAGCAGCCAATGGATGAGTCTGAACACTGAAGCTTTCTTT.

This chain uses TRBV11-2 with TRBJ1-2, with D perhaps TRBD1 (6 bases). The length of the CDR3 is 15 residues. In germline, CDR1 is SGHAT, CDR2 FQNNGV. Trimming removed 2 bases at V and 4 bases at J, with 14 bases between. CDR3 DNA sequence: TGTGCCAGCAGCTTAAGGAGACAGGTTTCCTATGGCTACACCTTC. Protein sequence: CASSLRRQVSYGYTF.

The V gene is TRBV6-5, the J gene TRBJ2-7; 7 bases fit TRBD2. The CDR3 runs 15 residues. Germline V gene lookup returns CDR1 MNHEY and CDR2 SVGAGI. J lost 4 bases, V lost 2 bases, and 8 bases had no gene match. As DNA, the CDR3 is TGTGCCAGCAGTTACGGCATAAGCGGGGTTTACGAGCAGTACTTC. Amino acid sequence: CASSYGISGVYEQYF.

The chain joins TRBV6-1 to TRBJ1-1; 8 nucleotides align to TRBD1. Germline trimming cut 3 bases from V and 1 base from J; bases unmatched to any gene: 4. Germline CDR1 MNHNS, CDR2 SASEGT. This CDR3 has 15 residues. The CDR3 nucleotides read TGTGCCAGCAGTGACATGGGACAGGCGAACACTGAAGCTTTCTTT. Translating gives CASSDMGQANTEAFF.

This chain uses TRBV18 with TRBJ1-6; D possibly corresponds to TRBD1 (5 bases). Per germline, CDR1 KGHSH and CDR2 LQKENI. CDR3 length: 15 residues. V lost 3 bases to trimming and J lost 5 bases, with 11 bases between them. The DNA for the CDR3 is TGTGCCAGCTCACCGGGGCGACCCCATAATTCACCCCTCCACTTT. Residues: CASSPGRPHNSPLHF.

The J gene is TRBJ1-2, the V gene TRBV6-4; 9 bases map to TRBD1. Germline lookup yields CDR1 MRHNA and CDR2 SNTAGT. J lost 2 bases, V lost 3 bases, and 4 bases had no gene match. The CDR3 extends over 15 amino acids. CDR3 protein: CASSEGQGLNYGYTF. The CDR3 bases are TGTGCCAGCAGTGAAGGACAGGGGCTGAACTATGGCTACACCTTC.

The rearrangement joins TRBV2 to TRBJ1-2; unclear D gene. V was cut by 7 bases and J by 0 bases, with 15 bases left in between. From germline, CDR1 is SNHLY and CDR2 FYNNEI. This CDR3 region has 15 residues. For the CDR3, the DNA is TGTGCCAGCACCCCGGTCGACTTTTCTAACTATGGCTACACCTTC. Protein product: CASTPVDFSNYGYTF. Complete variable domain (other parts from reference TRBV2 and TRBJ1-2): EPEVTQTPSHQVTQMGQEVILRCVPISNHLYFYWYRQILGQKVEFLVSFYNNEISEKSEIFDDQFSVERPDGSNFTLKIRSTKLEDSAMYFCASTPVDFSNYGYTFGSGTRLTVV.

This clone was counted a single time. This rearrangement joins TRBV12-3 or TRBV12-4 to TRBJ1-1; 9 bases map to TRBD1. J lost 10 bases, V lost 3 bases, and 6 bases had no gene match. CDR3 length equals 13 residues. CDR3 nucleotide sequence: TGTGCCAGCAGTTTCGAGTCGGGACAGGGAGCTTTCTTT. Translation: CASSFESGQGAFF.